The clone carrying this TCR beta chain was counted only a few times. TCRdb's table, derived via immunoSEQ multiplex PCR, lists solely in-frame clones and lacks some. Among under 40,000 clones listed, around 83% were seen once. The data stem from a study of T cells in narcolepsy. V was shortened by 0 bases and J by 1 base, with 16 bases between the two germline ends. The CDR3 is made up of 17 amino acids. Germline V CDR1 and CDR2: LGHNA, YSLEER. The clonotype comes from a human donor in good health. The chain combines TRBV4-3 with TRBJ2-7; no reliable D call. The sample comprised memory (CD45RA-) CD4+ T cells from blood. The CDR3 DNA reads TGCGCCAGCAGCCAAGATAATGAAGTACGGCAATCCTACGAGCAGTACGTC. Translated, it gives CASSQDNEVRQSYEQYV.